This T cell receptor (beta chain) was observed in a study of T cells in Graves' hyperthyroidism and ophthalmopathy. Whole-study findings and limits: Most thyroid clonotypes that were expanded above 0.001 also turned up in blood.

RNA transcripts yielded amplified TCR beta CDR3 regions. RT-PCR in the first round (using the HTBI primer set) targeted the TCR CDR3. Via MiXCR, TCRdb re-called the multiplex PCR reads, giving one row per CDR3 protein. This sample has 450,000 to 650,000 distinct CDR3 sequences, with 20% found just once. The PBMCs were sourced from fresh peripheral blood (10 ml). This clonotype occurred many times. What it binds is unknown. The clonotype comes from a man aged 18 to 30 with Graves' hyperthyroidism. Specimen: blood.

CDR3 residues: CASSLIQGVAEAFF. The CDR3 DNA reads as TGTGCCAGCAGCCTAATACAGGGAGTAGCTGAAGCTTTCTTT. The chain joins TRBV7-9 to TRBJ1-1; D might be TRBD1 (6 bases). The germline V and J ends were trimmed by 5 bases and 6 bases, with 16 bases remaining between them. The CDR3 covers 14 residues. CDR1 is SEHNR and CDR2 is FQNEAQ in the germline V gene (reference sequence).